The table lists the clone carrying this T cell receptor beta chain with a count of one. This sample is drawn from a study of shared clonotypes between healthy human individuals. Terminally differentiated effector memory CD45RA+ cells were left out of the naive CD8 fraction, which was CD45RO-negative and positively selected for CCR7. Sorted-subset replicate PCR reactions contained 200 ng DNA, corresponding to tens of thousands of T cell genomes. The assay was immunoSEQ multiplex PCR, and TCRdb's table has in-frame clones only and misses some. The sample holds some 800,000 clones, almost 95% seen once. CDR1 MNHEY and CDR2 SMNVEV come from the germline V gene (reference sequence). Trimming removed 4 bases from V and 4 bases from J, with 10 bases in between. CDR3 length: 13 residues.

The rearrangement uses TRBV27 and TRBJ1-1, with unresolved D. This receptor was obtained from a young man in good health. Sequencing was carried out using naive CD8+ T cells sorted from blood. The CDR3 DNA sequence: TGTGCCAGCAGTTCTATTCTAGGCACTGAAGCTTTCTTT. It is translated as CASSSILGTEAFF.